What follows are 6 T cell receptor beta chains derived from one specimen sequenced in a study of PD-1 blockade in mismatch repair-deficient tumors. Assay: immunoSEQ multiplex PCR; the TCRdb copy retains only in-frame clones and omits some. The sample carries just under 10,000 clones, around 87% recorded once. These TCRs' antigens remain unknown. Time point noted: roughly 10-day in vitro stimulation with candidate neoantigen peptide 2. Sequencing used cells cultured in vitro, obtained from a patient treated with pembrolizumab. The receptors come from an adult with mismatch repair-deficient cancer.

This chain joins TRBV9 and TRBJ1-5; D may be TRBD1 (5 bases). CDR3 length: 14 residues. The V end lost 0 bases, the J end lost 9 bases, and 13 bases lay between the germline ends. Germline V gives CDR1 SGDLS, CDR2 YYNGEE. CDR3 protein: CASSVGGGSGPQHF. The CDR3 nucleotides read TGTGCCAGCAGCGTAGGGGGCGGCTCGGGGCCCCAGCATTTT.

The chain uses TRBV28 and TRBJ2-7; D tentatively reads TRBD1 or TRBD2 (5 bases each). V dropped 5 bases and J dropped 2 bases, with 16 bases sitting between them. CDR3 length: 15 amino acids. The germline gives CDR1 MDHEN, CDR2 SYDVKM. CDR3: CASSANPGPPYEQYF. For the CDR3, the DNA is TGTGCCAGCAGTGCCAATCCGGGGCCCCCCTACGAGCAGTACTTC.

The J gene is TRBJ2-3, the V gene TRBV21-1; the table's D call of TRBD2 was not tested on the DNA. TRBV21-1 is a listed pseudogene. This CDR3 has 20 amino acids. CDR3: CASSVPSGSHPGANTDTQYF. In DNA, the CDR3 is TGTGCCAGCAGCGTACCTAGCGGGAGTCACCCAGGGGCAAACACAGATACGCAGTATTTT.

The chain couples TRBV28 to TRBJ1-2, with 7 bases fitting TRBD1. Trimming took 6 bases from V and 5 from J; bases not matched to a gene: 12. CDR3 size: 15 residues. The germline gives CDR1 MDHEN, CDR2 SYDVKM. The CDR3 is CASSPISDRDYGYTF. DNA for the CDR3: TGTGCCAGCAGCCCAATAAGTGACAGGGATTATGGCTACACCTTC.

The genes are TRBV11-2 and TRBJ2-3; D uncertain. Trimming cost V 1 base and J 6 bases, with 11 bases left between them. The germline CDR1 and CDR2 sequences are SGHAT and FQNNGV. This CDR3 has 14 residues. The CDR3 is CASSLGSSSDTQYF. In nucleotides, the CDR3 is TGTGCCAGCAGCTTAGGTTCTAGTTCGGATACGCAGTATTTT.

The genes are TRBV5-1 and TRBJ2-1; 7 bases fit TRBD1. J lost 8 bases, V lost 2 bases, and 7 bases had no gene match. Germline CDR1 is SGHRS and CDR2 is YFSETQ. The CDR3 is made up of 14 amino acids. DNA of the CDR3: TGCGCCAGCAGCTTCCTCGACACAGGGGATGAGCAGTTCTTC. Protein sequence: CASSFLDTGDEQFF.